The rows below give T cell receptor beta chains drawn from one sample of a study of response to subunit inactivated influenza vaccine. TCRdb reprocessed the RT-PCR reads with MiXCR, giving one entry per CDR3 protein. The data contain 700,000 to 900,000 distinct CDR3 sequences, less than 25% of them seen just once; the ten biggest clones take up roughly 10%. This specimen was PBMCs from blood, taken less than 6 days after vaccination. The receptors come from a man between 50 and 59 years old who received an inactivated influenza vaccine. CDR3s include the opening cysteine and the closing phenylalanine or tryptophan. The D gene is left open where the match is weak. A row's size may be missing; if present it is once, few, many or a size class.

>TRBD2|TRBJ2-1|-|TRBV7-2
CASSLGPSGRRNEQFF
TGTGCCAGCAGCTTAGGACCTAGCGGAAGACGAAATGAGCAGTTCTTC
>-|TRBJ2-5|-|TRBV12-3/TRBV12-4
CASSLSGRGPDQETQYF
TGTGCCAGCAGTTTATCGGGTCGGGGGCCGGACCAAGAGACCCAGTACTTC
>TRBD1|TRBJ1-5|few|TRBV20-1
CSARDVLRDSFSPQHF
TGCAGTGCTAGAGATGTCCTCCGGGACAGCTTTTCTCCCCAGCATTTT
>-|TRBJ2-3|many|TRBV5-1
CASSPDMDTQYF
TGCGCCAGCAGCCCGGACATGGATACGCAGTATTTT
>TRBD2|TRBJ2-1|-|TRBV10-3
CAISESYSGSNEQFF
TGTGCCATCAGTGAGTCGTATAGCGGGAGCAATGAGCAGTTCTTC
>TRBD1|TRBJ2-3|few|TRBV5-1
CASSVDRGTDTQYF
TGCGCCAGCAGCGTGGACAGGGGGACAGATACGCAGTATTTT
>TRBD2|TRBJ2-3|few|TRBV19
CASSNTGGSTDTQYF
TGTGCCAGTAGTAACACGGGAGGGAGCACAGATACGCAGTATTTT
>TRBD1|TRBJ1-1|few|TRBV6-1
CASSRQGGAVSNTEAFF
TGTGCCAGCAGTCGACAGGGCGGGGCCGTCTCGAACACTGAAGCTTTCTTT
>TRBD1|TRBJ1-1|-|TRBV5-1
CASSLGPTGVNTEAFF
TGCGCCAGCAGCTTGGGACCGACAGGGGTGAACACTGAAGCTTTCTTT
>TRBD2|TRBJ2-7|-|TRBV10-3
CAFGSGTPTYEQYF
TGTGCCTTCGGTAGCGGGACCCCAACGTACGAGCAGTACTTC
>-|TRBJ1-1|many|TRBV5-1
CASAEGTEAFF
TGCGCCAGCGCCGAGGGCACTGAAGCTTTCTTT
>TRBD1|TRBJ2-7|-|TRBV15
CATSRVGQGDEQYF
TGTGCCACCAGCAGAGTCGGACAGGGGGACGAGCAGTACTTC
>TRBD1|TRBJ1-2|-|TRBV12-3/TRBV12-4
CASSKRTGADYGYTF
TGTGCCAGCAGTAAAAGGACAGGGGCCGACTATGGCTACACCTTC
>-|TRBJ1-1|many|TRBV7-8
CASSWIGGTEAFF
TGTGCCAGCAGCTGGATAGGGGGGACTGAAGCTTTCTTT
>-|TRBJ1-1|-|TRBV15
CATSNTIGSNTEAFF
TGTGCCACCAGCAACACCATTGGATCCAACACTGAAGCTTTCTTT
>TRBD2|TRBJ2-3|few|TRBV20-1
CSARKAGEGADTQYF
TGCAGTGCTAGGAAGGCGGGAGAAGGTGCAGATACGCAGTATTTT
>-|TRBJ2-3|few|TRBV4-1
CASSQDQSPGTDTQYF
TGCGCCAGCAGCCAAGATCAGAGTCCTGGCACAGATACGCAGTATTTT
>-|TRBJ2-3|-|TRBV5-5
CASNPAGPLTDTQYF
TGTGCCAGCAACCCCGCGGGACCCCTCACAGATACGCAGTATTTT
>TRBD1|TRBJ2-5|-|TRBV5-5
CASSWGQGDQETQYF
TGTGCCAGCAGCTGGGGACAGGGAGACCAAGAGACCCAGTACTTC
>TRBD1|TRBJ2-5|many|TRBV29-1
CSVGPQGEETQYF
TGCAGCGTTGGTCCGCAGGGGGAGGAGACCCAGTACTTC
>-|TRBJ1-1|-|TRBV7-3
CASSLSGTAIMNTEAFF
TGTGCCAGCAGCTTATCGGGGACGGCTATTATGAACACTGAAGCTTTCTTT
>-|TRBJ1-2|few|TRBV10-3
CAISDQGNYGYTF
TGTGCCATCAGTGACCAGGGGAACTATGGCTACACCTTC
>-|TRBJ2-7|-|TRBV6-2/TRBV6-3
CASSPDRLPYEQYF
TGTGCCAGCAGTCCCGACAGGCTCCCCTACGAGCAGTACTTC
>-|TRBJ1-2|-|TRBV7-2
CASTTAGGYTF
TGTGCCAGCACGACGGCGGGTGGCTACACCTTC
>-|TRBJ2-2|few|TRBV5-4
CASSLQTGELFF
TGTGCCAGCAGCTTGCAGACCGGGGAGCTGTTTTTT
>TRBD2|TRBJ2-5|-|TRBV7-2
CASSFGGARVQETQYF
TGTGCCAGCAGCTTCGGGGGGGCCCGGGTCCAAGAGACCCAGTACTTC
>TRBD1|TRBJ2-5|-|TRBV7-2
CASSTQGLETQYF
TGTGCCAGCAGCACACAGGGGCTGGAGACCCAGTACTTC
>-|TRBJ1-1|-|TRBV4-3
CASSQDPRYTEAFF
TGCGCCAGCAGCCAAGATCCCAGGTACACTGAAGCTTTCTTT
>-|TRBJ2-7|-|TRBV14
CASSQDRARNYEQYF
TGTGCCAGCAGCCAAGATCGAGCCAGGAATTACGAGCAGTACTTC
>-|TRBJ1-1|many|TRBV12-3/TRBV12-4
CASSWAGRTEAFF
TGTGCCAGCAGTTGGGCAGGGCGCACTGAAGCTTTCTTT